The 10 T cell receptor beta chains reported below all come from one sample, sequenced in a study of T cell responses to AZD1222 COVID-19 vaccine. Some clones are missing from TCRdb's copy, which holds only in-frame ones; the method was immunoSEQ multiplex PCR. In the table there are about 110,000 clones, 92% of which are singletons. The sequencing here drew on peripheral blood, taken 28 days after the second AZD1222 dose. These receptors all stem from an adult who received the AZD1222 COVID-19 vaccine.

The gene calls are TRBV4-1 and TRBJ2-3; TRBD2 matches at 12 bases. Per germline, CDR1 MGHRA and CDR2 YSYEKL. The CDR3 length is 17 residues. J lost 0 bases, V lost 5 bases, and 6 bases had no gene match. CDR3 amino acids: CASSSTTSGSSTDTQYF. In nucleotides, the CDR3 is TGCGCCAGCAGCTCAACGACTAGCGGGAGCAGCACAGATACGCAGTATTTT.

V gene TRBV6-5 combines with J gene TRBJ2-3; D is possibly TRBD1 or TRBD2 (6 bases each). CDR1 is MNHEY and CDR2 is SVGAGI in the germline V gene. The CDR3 is 16 residues long. Trimming left V 4 bases short and J 2 bases short, with 16 bases between. The CDR3 region has the DNA TGTGCCAGCAGTTTTGGGGGCGGGGCTAACACAGATACGCAGTATTTT. This codes for CASSFGGGANTDTQYF.

This sequence joins TRBV28 and TRBJ2-6; D gene unclear. CDR1 and CDR2 (germline): MDHEN, SYDVKM. Between the trimmed V and J ends, which lost 11 bases and 1 base, there was a span of 9 bases. This CDR3 has 13 residues. The CDR3, as DNA: TGTGCCTCGAACCTGTCTGGGGCCAACGTCCTGACTTTC. This sequence encodes CASNLSGANVLTF.

The chain has TRBV1 and TRBJ2-7; whether TRBD1, the table's D call, matches the DNA was not checked. TRBV1 is annotated as a pseudogene. The CDR3 runs to 14 residues. The CDR3 coding sequence is TGCACCAGCAGCCAAGTGAATAGGGGTGACGAGCAGTACTTC. This encodes CTSSQVNRGDEQYF.

This rearrangement joins TRBV5-1 to TRBJ1-5; a possible D gene is TRBD1 (5 bases). Trimming left V 4 bases short and J 0 bases short, with 11 bases between. The CDR3 sequence is 15 residues long. The V gene's germline CDR1 is SGHRS and CDR2 YFSETQ. As DNA, the CDR3 is TGCGCCAGCAGCCTCGGGGGGAATAGCAATCAGCCCCAGCATTTT. Its translation is CASSLGGNSNQPQHF.

This clone is a singleton in its sample. The V and J genes are TRBV18 and TRBJ2-1; TRBD2 aligns across 9 bases. CDR1 and CDR2 (germline): KGHSH, LQKENI. Trimming removed 2 bases from V and 2 bases from J; junction bases left unmatched: 4. The CDR3 length is 16 residues. The CDR3 loop reads CASSPYVAGAYNEQFF. The DNA of the CDR3 is TGTGCCAGCTCACCATACGTAGCGGGAGCCTACAATGAGCAGTTCTTC.

The rearrangement joins TRBV6-5 to TRBJ1-2, with D maybe TRBD1 (5 bases). Trimming took off 3 bases at V and 8 bases at J, with 13 bases between the two ends. In germline, CDR1 is MNHEY, CDR2 SVGAGI. The CDR3 is 13 residues long. CDR3 nucleotides: TGTGCCAGCAGTTATGCGGGGGGTTACGGCTACACCTTC. Translating gives CASSYAGGYGYTF.

The J gene is TRBJ2-3, the V gene TRBV25-1, with a possible D match to TRBD2 (6 bases). The ends were cut back, 2 bases at V and 6 bases at J, with 15 bases in the middle. The germline CDR1 and CDR2 sequences are MGHDK and SYGVNS. This CDR3 comprises 15 residues. The CDR3 region has the DNA TGTGCCAGCAGTGAACCGGGAGTCCCCCCCGATACGCAGTATTTT. It encodes CASSEPGVPPDTQYF.

This clone was seen a single time. The V and J genes are TRBV5-1 and TRBJ1-1; D remains unclear. Germline loops: CDR1 SGHRS, CDR2 YFSETQ. Trimming left V 0 bases short and J 1 base short, with 7 bases between. The CDR3 covers 14 residues. This chain's CDR3 is CASSLVMGNTEAFF. In DNA, the CDR3 is TGCGCCAGCAGCTTGGTCATGGGGAACACTGAAGCTTTCTTT.

This chain uses TRBV7-2 with TRBJ2-3; 7 bases map to TRBD2. The CDR3 has 17 residues. With V trimmed by 2 bases and J by 2 bases, 10 bases remained unmatched. Germline V lookup: CDR1 SGHTA, CDR2 FQGNSA. The CDR3 region is CASSLMRSLAVTDTQYF. CDR3 coding DNA: TGTGCCAGCAGCTTAATGCGGAGTCTAGCGGTCACAGATACGCAGTATTTT.